The 13 T cell receptor beta chains listed next were all sequenced from one sample in a study of early T cells in non-severe SARS-CoV-2 infection. TCRdb re-derived calls from the 5' RACE reads in MiXCR, one entry per CDR3 protein. The sample lists 40,000 or so distinct CDR3 sequences, under 14% occurring once. The sample taken for sequencing was whole blood. The receptor source for this set is an adult who was a healthcare worker with PCR-confirmed SARS-CoV-2 infection or an uninfected control (not recorded which).

This clonotype was counted at least ten times. V gene TRBV11-2 combines with J gene TRBJ2-7, with D hard to call. The germline gives CDR1 SGHAT, CDR2 FQNNGV. The germline V and J ends were trimmed by 1 base and 2 bases, with 6 bases remaining between them. The CDR3 length is 13 residues. CDR3 sequence reads: CASSLVGTYEQYF. The CDR3 region has the DNA TGTGCCAGCAGCTTAGTAGGGACCTACGAGCAGTACTTC.

This clonotype was picked up many times. The chain uses TRBV20-1 and TRBJ2-3, with 7 positions matching TRBD2. The V and J ends lost 3 bases and 2 bases, in that order; junction bases with no gene match: 8. The length of the CDR3 is 15 residues. Germline CDR1 reads DFQATT; CDR2 reads SNEGSKA (reference sequence). The chain's CDR3 is CSASPLAAYTDTQYF. DNA for the CDR3: TGCAGTGCTAGCCCTCTAGCGGCATACACAGATACGCAGTATTTT.

This clonotype occurred a few times. The CDR3 nucleotides are TGTGCCAGCAGACCATCAGGGGGCCAAGCTTTCTTT. The encoded protein is CASRPSGGQAFF. V is TRBV5-6 and J is TRBJ1-1, with 8 nucleotides matching TRBD1. V was clipped by 5 bases and J by 9 bases; unmatched bases: 6. CDR3 size: 12 residues. The V gene's germline CDR1 is SGHDT and CDR2 YYEEEE.

The chain links TRBV5-1 to TRBJ2-3; D is undetermined. Trimming cost V 0 bases and J 3 bases, with 20 bases left between them. The CDR3 covers 18 residues. Germline-derived CDR1 and CDR2 are SGHRS and YFSETQ. CDR3 coding DNA: TGCGCCAGCAGCTTGGTTACCAGATTCTTGATGGGAACAGATACGCAGTATTTT. This encodes CASSLVTRFLMGTDTQYF.

This clonotype was counted at least ten times. The V and J genes are TRBV29-1 and TRBJ2-3; 10 bases are shared with TRBD1. Trimming took 7 bases from V and 3 from J; bases not matched to a gene: 10. The CDR3 spans 15 residues. Germline V CDR1 and CDR2: SQVTM, ANQGSEA. CDR3 coding DNA: TGCAGCGATGCCGGAAGGGGACAGGGGACAGATACGCAGTATTTT. Residues: CSDAGRGQGTDTQYF.

This clonotype was observed at least ten times. In DNA form, the CDR3 reads TGTGCCAGCAGCTTAGGGCTCCCTGGGTACTACGAGCAGTACTTC. It translates to CASSLGLPGYYEQYF. The chain couples TRBV11-2 to TRBJ2-7; D unresolved. The CDR3 consists of 15 residues. With 1 base removed from V and 3 bases from J, the gap between germline ends came to 13 bases. Germline CDR1 is SGHAT and CDR2 is FQNNGV.

A few counts support this clonotype. The CDR3 sequence is CASSTDSGNSNQPQHF. CDR3 nucleotide sequence: TGTGCCAGCAGCACCGACTCCGGGAACAGCAATCAGCCCCAGCATTTT. The genes are TRBV7-9 and TRBJ1-5; D is ambiguous. Trimming stripped 5 bases from V and 1 base from J, with 15 bases between. In germline, CDR1 is SEHNR, CDR2 FQNEAQ (reference sequence). The CDR3 is 16 amino acids.

This clonotype was seen more than once but under ten times. This chain connects TRBV6-2 or TRBV6-3 to TRBJ1-2, with a tentative D call TRBD1 (6 bases). V was cut by 5 bases and J by 8 bases, with 30 bases left in between. Germline V gene sequence: CDR1 MNHEY, CDR2 SVGEGT. CDR3 length: 18 amino acids. The CDR3, as DNA: TGTGCCAGCAGTCGCCTGTCCAAGGACAGATTTTCGTCTATCGGCTACACCTTC. Amino acid sequence: CASSRLSKDRFSSIGYTF.

This clonotype was detected many times. The chain has TRBV11-2 and TRBJ1-6; D gene unclear. V lost 6 bases, J lost 2 bases, and 17 bases lay in between. From germline, CDR1 is SGHAT and CDR2 FQNNGV. The CDR3 extends over 17 amino acids. CDR3 DNA: TGTGCCAGCAGTTATCCGGACTCGGGAACCTATAATTCACCCCTCCACTTT. Translating it yields CASSYPDSGTYNSPLHF.

This clonotype was recorded at least ten times. This chain connects TRBV11-2 to TRBJ1-1; D remains unclear. The V gene's germline CDR1 is SGHAT and CDR2 FQNNGV. The CDR3 loop spans 14 amino acids. The V gene lost 0 bases and the J gene lost 5 bases, with 10 bases spanning the gap. Written as DNA, the CDR3 is TGTGCCAGCAGCTTAGACCGTCGAGGGACTGAAGCTTTCTTT. Translation gives CASSLDRRGTEAFF.

The chain carries TRBV6-5 and TRBJ2-3, with TRBD2 identical over 10 bases. V was pared by 2 bases and J by 1 base, with 3 bases of the junction left unmatched. CDR3 length: 16 residues. Germline V gene lookup returns CDR1 MNHEY and CDR2 SVGAGI. The CDR3 loop is CASSYRGTSGTDTQYF. CDR3 DNA sequence: TGTGCCAGCAGTTACCGAGGGACTAGCGGCACAGATACGCAGTATTTT.

This chain uses TRBV6-1 with TRBJ2-1; 8 bases line up with TRBD2. J gave up 0 bases and V 6 bases, and 7 bases lay outside the gene matches. The CDR3 extends over 16 amino acids. Germline CDR1 MNHNS, CDR2 SASEGT. The chain's CDR3 is CASRVTSGNSYNEQFF. CDR3 nucleotides: TGTGCCAGCAGAGTCACTAGCGGCAACTCCTACAATGAGCAGTTCTTC.

This clonotype was seen a handful of times. The CDR3 DNA reads TGTGCCATCAGAAAGGGACTGCTAATGAACACCGGGGAGCTGTTTTTT. The encoded protein is CAIRKGLLMNTGELFF. The chain joins TRBV10-3 to TRBJ2-2, with D tentatively TRBD2 (6 bases). The CDR3 sequence is 16 residues long. Germline CDR1 reads ENHRY; CDR2 reads SYGVKD. V was trimmed by 6 bases and J by 1 base, leaving 15 bases between them.